The rows below give T cell receptor beta chains drawn from one sample of a study of blood T cell repertoires in COVID-19. The protocol was immunoSEQ multiplex PCR, while the TCRdb copy is restricted to in-frame clones and leaves out a portion. The sample yields roughly 250,000 clones, more than 70% seen once. Specimen: peripheral blood. The receptors come from a woman aged 40 to 49 who had recovered from COVID-19. Each CDR3 is given without its conserved first and last residue.

V gene: TRBV7-3; J gene: TRBJ2-3; CDR3 protein: ASSYRGLGGTDTQY
V gene: TRBV20-1; J gene: TRBJ1-2; CDR3 protein: SAHQLYGYT
V gene: TRBV4-3; J gene: TRBJ2-5; CDR3 protein: AGAGPTRAQY
V gene: TRBV9; J gene: TRBJ2-3; CDR3 protein: ASSVALGTSTDTQY
V gene: TRBV11-2; J gene: TRBJ1-4; CDR3 protein: ASSHRTGDEKLF
V gene: TRBV7-2; J gene: TRBJ2-7; CDR3 protein: ASSFTGGYEQY
V gene: TRBV28; J gene: TRBJ1-2; CDR3 protein: ASRTGFRGYT
V gene: TRBV23-1; J gene: TRBJ2-6; CDR3 protein: ASSPPSRSGNSGANVLT
V gene: TRBV2; J gene: TRBJ2-5; CDR3 protein: ASWFQEGETQY
V gene: TRBV5-1; J gene: TRBJ2-6; CDR3 protein: ASSRGGSGANVLT
V gene: TRBV6-2/TRBV6-3; J gene: TRBJ1-2; CDR3 protein: ASSRGAYGYT
V gene: TRBV20-1; J gene: TRBJ2-1; CDR3 protein: SASLMDRVYNEQF
V gene: TRBV28; J gene: TRBJ2-7; CDR3 protein: ASSLLGQSYEQY
V gene: TRBV4-1; J gene: TRBJ1-5; CDR3 protein: ASSQDIGQWIGNQPQH
V gene: TRBV27; J gene: TRBJ1-5; CDR3 protein: ASSLGRGYSNQPQH
V gene: TRBV7-9; J gene: TRBJ1-1; CDR3 protein: ASSLYRDRGNTEAF
V gene: TRBV30; J gene: TRBJ1-5; CDR3 protein: AWKQGNQPQH
V gene: TRBV5-1; J gene: TRBJ2-3; CDR3 protein: ASSLEQGARTDTQY
V gene: TRBV5-1; J gene: TRBJ2-7; CDR3 protein: ASSARAYEQY
V gene: TRBV18; J gene: TRBJ2-3; CDR3 protein: ASSPLSGQGSTDTQY
V gene: TRBV6-5; J gene: TRBJ2-7; CDR3 protein: ASSPPRDSTYEQY
V gene: TRBV15; J gene: TRBJ1-5; CDR3 protein: ATSREGGGGNQPQH
V gene: TRBV19; J gene: TRBJ1-5; CDR3 protein: AAGANQPQH
V gene: TRBV5-4; J gene: TRBJ2-5; CDR3 protein: ASSLETGQETQY
V gene: TRBV27; J gene: TRBJ1-2; CDR3 protein: ASSSGTGMRYGYT
V gene: TRBV11-3; J gene: TRBJ2-5; CDR3 protein: ASSSLWGDQETQY
V gene: TRBV19; J gene: TRBJ1-6; CDR3 protein: ASSIPSSYNSPLH
V gene: TRBV6-5; J gene: TRBJ1-2; CDR3 protein: ASSRRGVNYGYT
V gene: TRBV6-5; J gene: TRBJ1-2; CDR3 protein: ASSPLASDGYT
V gene: TRBV9; J gene: TRBJ1-2; CDR3 protein: ASSVDGQGDGYT
V gene: TRBV5-1; J gene: TRBJ2-7; CDR3 protein: ASSAGQGVHEQY
V gene: TRBV5-1; J gene: TRBJ2-3; CDR3 protein: ASSRTSGRATDTQY
V gene: TRBV19; J gene: TRBJ2-5; CDR3 protein: ASKYTPSETQY
V gene: TRBV7-2; J gene: TRBJ2-3; CDR3 protein: ASSLTPGFGTDTQY
V gene: TRBV7-2; J gene: TRBJ2-5; CDR3 protein: ASSWSGTGEETQY
V gene: TRBV18; J gene: TRBJ1-1; CDR3 protein: ASSPQGAWTEAF
V gene: TRBV20-1; J gene: TRBJ2-5; CDR3 protein: SASVRRLQETQY
V gene: TRBV19; J gene: TRBJ2-7; CDR3 protein: ASSPDRASGHEQY
V gene: TRBV7-9; J gene: TRBJ1-4; CDR3 protein: ASSLVTGQNEKLF
V gene: TRBV11-2; J gene: TRBJ2-2; CDR3 protein: ASSLDRTGYAGELF
V gene: TRBV11-3; J gene: TRBJ2-5; CDR3 protein: AGEGLRLRRQETQY
V gene: TRBV2; J gene: TRBJ1-2; CDR3 protein: ASSVQNYGYT
V gene: TRBV19; J gene: TRBJ1-1; CDR3 protein: ASRTGTGSLAF
V gene: TRBV3-1/TRBV3-2; J gene: TRBJ2-1; CDR3 protein: ASSQSCGRVYNEQF